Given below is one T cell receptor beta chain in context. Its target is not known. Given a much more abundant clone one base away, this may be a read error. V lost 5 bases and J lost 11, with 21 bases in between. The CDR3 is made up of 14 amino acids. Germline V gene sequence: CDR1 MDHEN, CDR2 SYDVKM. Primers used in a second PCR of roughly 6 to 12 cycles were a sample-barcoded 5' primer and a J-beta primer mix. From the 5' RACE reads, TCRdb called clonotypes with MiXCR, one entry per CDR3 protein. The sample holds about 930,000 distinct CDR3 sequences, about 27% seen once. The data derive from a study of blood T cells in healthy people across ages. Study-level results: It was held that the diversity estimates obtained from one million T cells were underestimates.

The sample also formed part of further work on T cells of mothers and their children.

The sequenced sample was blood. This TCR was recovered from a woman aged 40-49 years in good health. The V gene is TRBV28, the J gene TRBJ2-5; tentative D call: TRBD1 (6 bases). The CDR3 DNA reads TGTGCCAGCAGTAATACCGGGACATCTGGGCGGCAGTACTTC. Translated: CASSNTGTSGRQYF.